These T cell receptor beta chains were read from a single sample in a study of shared clonotypes between healthy human individuals. TCRdb's copy holds only in-frame clones and misses some; the assay was immunoSEQ multiplex PCR. The sample shows roughly 2,300,000 clones, about 90% of them seen only once. The sequenced material came from naive CD4+ T cells from PBMCs. These receptors all stem from a man aged 18 to 29 in good health. Some clones in this sample may be carry-over from other donors' samples. Both conserved end residues are part of each CDR3. A D gene is named only where the DNA matches it firmly.

J gene: TRBJ2-7
D gene: NA
V gene: TRBV10-3
CDR3 protein: CAISEPFTESTYEQYF

J gene: TRBJ2-1
D gene: TRBD2
V gene: TRBV5-1
CDR3 protein: CASSLGTSGSNEQFF

J gene: TRBJ2-2
D gene: NA
V gene: TRBV7-2
CDR3 protein: CASSLEPTTGELFF

J gene: TRBJ1-4
D gene: NA
V gene: TRBV13
CDR3 protein: CASSLKKREGAEKLFF

J gene: TRBJ1-2
D gene: TRBD1
V gene: TRBV28
CDR3 protein: CASSRQGVYGYTF

J gene: TRBJ2-3
D gene: TRBD1
V gene: TRBV18
CDR3 protein: CASSPGQGRTDTQYF

J gene: TRBJ1-5
D gene: NA
V gene: TRBV19
CDR3 protein: CASTPPDGAYSNQPQHF

J gene: TRBJ1-1
D gene: NA
V gene: TRBV2
CDR3 protein: CASSESSSPNTEAFF

J gene: TRBJ1-2
D gene: TRBD1
V gene: TRBV4-1
CDR3 protein: CASTPPGQGNFYGYTF

J gene: TRBJ1-5
D gene: NA
V gene: TRBV4-1
CDR3 protein: CASSQYVGSNQPQHF

J gene: TRBJ2-7
D gene: TRBD1
V gene: TRBV5-1
CDR3 protein: CASSSQGASFYEQYF

J gene: TRBJ1-5
D gene: TRBD1
V gene: TRBV7-8
CDR3 protein: CASSWTGTGLNQPQHF

J gene: TRBJ2-5
D gene: NA
V gene: TRBV5-1
CDR3 protein: CASSLALGGGKTQYF

J gene: TRBJ1-2
D gene: TRBD1
V gene: TRBV19
CDR3 protein: CASSIGQGALASGYTF

J gene: TRBJ2-7
D gene: NA
V gene: TRBV9
CDR3 protein: CASSVGGAANYEQYF

J gene: TRBJ2-5
D gene: TRBD2
V gene: TRBV7-2
CDR3 protein: CASSSARRETETQYF

J gene: TRBJ2-7
D gene: NA
V gene: TRBV28
CDR3 protein: CASIGGARNYEQYF

J gene: TRBJ2-7
D gene: TRBD1
V gene: TRBV28
CDR3 protein: CASSRTGSEQYF

J gene: TRBJ2-5
D gene: NA
V gene: TRBV5-1
CDR3 protein: CASSLRQYQETQYF

J gene: TRBJ2-1
D gene: NA
V gene: TRBV4-2
CDR3 protein: CASSPRIGTINEQFF

J gene: TRBJ2-1
D gene: NA
V gene: TRBV6-6
CDR3 protein: CASSNPSRDTYNEQFF

J gene: TRBJ1-5
D gene: NA
V gene: TRBV28
CDR3 protein: CAIATEIPPQHF

J gene: TRBJ1-5
D gene: TRBD1
V gene: TRBV5-6
CDR3 protein: CASSLTGVDNQPQHF

J gene: TRBJ1-1
D gene: TRBD1
V gene: TRBV5-1
CDR3 protein: CASSLARTGDHLTEAFF

J gene: TRBJ2-1
D gene: TRBD2
V gene: TRBV5-1
CDR3 protein: CASSSGGGEREGTSYNEQFF

J gene: TRBJ2-5
D gene: TRBD2
V gene: TRBV5-4
CDR3 protein: CASSLASGNNQETQYF

J gene: TRBJ1-1
D gene: TRBD1
V gene: TRBV18
CDR3 protein: CASSGQGKDTEAFF

J gene: TRBJ2-1
D gene: TRBD2
V gene: TRBV7-2
CDR3 protein: CASSFQPAGETQFF